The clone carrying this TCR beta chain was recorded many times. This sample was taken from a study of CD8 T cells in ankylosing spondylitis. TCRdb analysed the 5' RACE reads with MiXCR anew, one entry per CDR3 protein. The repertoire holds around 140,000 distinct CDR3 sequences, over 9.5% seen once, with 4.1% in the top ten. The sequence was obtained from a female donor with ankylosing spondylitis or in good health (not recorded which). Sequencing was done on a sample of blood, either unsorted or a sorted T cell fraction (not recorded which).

CDR3 nucleotide sequence: TGCGCCAGCAGCCTCCCGGACAGGAACACTGAAGCTTTCTTT. Amino acids: CASSLPDRNTEAFF. The chain is built from TRBV4-1 and TRBJ1-1, with D maybe TRBD1 (6 bases). The CDR3 loop spans 14 amino acids. V was trimmed by 4 bases and J by 1 base, leaving 10 bases between them. CDR1 is MGHRA, CDR2 YSYEKL, per germline.